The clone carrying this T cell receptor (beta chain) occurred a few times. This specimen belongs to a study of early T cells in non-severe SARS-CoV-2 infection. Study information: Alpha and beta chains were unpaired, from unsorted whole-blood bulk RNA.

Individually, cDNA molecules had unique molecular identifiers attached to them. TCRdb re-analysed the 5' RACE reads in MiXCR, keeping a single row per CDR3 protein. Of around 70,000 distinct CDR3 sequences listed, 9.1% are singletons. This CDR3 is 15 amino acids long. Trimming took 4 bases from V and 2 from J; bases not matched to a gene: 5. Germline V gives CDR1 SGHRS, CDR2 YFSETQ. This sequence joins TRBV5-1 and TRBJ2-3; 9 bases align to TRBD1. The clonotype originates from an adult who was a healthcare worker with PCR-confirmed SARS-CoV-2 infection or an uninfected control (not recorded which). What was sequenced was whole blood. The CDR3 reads CASSVGDRDTDTQYF. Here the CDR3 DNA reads TGCGCCAGCAGCGTGGGGGACAGGGACACAGATACGCAGTATTTT.